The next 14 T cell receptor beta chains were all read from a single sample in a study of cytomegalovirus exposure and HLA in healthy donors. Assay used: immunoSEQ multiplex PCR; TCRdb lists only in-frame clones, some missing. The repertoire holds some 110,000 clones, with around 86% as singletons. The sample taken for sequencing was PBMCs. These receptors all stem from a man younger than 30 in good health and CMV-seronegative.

As DNA, the CDR3 is TGTGCCACAAGCCTTGCCAGGGGCAATGAGCAGTTCTTC. Translating it yields CATSLARGNEQFF. The V call is TRBV15, the J call TRBJ2-1; TRBD1 is a possible D gene (6 bases). V lost 9 bases and J lost 6, with 15 bases in between. CDR1 LNHNV and CDR2 YYDKDF come from the germline V gene (reference sequence). The CDR3 is 13 residues long.

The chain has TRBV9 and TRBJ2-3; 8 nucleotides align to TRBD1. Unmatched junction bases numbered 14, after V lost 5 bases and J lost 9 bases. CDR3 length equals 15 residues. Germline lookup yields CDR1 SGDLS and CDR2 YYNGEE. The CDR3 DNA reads TGTGCCAGCAGTGGACGGACAGGGCTGGGGAGCACGCAGTATTTT. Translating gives CASSGRTGLGSTQYF.

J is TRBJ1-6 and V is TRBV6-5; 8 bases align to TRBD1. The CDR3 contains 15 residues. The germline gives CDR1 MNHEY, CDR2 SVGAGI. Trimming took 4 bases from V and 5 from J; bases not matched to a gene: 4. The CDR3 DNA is TGTGCCAGCAGTTCGGACAGGGCTAATAATTCACCCCTCCACTTT. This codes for CASSSDRANNSPLHF.

For the CDR3, the DNA is TGTGCCAGCAGCTTAGGGTCTGCCAGGAACACTGAAGCTTTCTTT. Its translation is CASSLGSARNTEAFF. This chain connects TRBV7-6 to TRBJ1-1; D gene uncertain. CDR1 is SGHVS, CDR2 FNYEAQ, per germline. Deletions cut 1 base from V and 1 base from J, with 10 bases between. This CDR3 spans 15 amino acids.

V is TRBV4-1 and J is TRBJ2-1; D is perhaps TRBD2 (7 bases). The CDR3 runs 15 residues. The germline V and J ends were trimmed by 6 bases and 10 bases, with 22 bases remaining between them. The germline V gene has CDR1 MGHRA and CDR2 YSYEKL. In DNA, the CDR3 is TGCGCCAGCAGACGAGAGGGGGGAGGGCCAGGGGAGCAGTTCTTC. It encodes CASRREGGGPGEQFF.

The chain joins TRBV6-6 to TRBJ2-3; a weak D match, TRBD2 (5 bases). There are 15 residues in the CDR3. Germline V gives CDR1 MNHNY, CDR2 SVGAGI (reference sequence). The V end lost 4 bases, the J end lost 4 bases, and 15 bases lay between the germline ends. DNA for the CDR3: TGTGCCAGCAGTTCGGACGATCCTAGCCCAGATACGCAGTATTTT. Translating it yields CASSSDDPSPDTQYF.

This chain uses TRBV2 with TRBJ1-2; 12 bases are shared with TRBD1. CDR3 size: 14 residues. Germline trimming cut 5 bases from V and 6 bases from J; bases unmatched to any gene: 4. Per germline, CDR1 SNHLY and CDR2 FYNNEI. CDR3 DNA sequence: TGTGCCAGCAGTACGGGACAGGGGGCGGATGGCTACACCTTC. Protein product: CASSTGQGADGYTF.

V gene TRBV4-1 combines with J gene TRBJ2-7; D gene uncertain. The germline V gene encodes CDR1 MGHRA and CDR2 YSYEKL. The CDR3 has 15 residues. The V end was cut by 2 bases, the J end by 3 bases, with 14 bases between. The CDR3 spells CASSQSHSLDYEQYF. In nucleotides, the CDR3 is TGCGCCAGCAGCCAAAGTCACAGTCTGGACTACGAGCAGTACTTC.

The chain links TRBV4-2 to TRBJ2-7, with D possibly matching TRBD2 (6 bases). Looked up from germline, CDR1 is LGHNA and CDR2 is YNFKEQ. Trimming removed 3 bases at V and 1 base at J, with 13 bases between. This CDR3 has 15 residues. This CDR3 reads CASSQATGSSYEQYF. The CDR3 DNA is TGTGCCAGCAGCCAGGCTACCGGGAGTTCCTACGAGCAGTACTTC.

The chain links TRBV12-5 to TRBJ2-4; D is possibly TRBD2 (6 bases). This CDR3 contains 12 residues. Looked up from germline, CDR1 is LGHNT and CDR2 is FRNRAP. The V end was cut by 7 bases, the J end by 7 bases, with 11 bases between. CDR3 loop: CASAMAGNIQYF. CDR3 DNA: TGTGCTAGTGCCATGGCGGGGAACATTCAGTACTTC.

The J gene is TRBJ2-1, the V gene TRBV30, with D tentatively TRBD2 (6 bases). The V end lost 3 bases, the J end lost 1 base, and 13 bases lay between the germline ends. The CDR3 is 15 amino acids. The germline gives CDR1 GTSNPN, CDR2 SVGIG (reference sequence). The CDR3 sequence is CAWRSGVGSYNEQFF. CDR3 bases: TGTGCCTGGAGGTCGGGGGTGGGGTCCTACAATGAGCAGTTCTTC.

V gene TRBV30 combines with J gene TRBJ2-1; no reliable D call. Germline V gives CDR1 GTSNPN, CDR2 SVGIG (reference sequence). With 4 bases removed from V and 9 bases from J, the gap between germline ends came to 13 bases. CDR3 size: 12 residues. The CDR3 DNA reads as TGTGCCTGGACCTCTCGCACGGGTGAGCAGTTCTTC. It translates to CAWTSRTGEQFF.

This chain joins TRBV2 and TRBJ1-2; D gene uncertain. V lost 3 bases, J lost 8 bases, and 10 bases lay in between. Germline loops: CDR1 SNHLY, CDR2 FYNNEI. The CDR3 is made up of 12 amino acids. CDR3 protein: CASSEVGVGYTF. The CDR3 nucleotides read TGTGCCAGCAGTGAGGTAGGAGTCGGCTACACCTTC.

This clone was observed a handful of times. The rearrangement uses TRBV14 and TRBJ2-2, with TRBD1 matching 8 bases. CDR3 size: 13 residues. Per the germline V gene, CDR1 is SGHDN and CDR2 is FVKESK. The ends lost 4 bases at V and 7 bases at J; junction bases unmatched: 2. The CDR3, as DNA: TGTGCCAGCAGCCCAGGGGGCGACGGGGAGCTGTTTTTT. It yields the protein CASSPGGDGELFF.